Presented here are 3 T cell receptor beta chains from one specimen sequenced in a study of T cell responses to AZD1222 COVID-19 vaccine. Sequenced by immunoSEQ multiplex PCR; TCRdb stores in-frame clones only, minus some. The table lists roughly 80,000 clones, approximately 90% of them singletons. The sequenced sample was peripheral blood, obtained on day 0 of AZD1222 vaccination. The receptors shown here come from an adult in good health.

The V call is TRBV18, the J call TRBJ2-7, with TRBD2 identical over 14 bases. This CDR3 region has 16 residues. CDR1 and CDR2 from the germline V gene are KGHSH and LQKENI. V was clipped by 3 bases and J by 6 bases; unmatched bases: 7. CDR3 region: CASSPRTGTSGSEQYF. CDR3 DNA sequence: TGTGCCAGCTCACCGAGGACCGGGACTAGCGGGAGCGAGCAGTACTTC.

The chain carries TRBV10-3 and TRBJ1-2, with no clear D. CDR3 size: 14 residues. The V and J ends lost 7 bases and 6 bases respectively, with 18 bases between them. CDR1 and CDR2 from the germline V gene are ENHRY and SYGVKD. For the CDR3, the DNA is TGTGCCATCACTTCCGGACGGCTGGTGGATGGCTACACCTTC. Its protein is CAITSGRLVDGYTF.

Written as DNA, the CDR3 is TGTGCCAGCAGGGGGGTATGGAACACCGGGGAGCTGTTTTTT. Protein product: CASRGVWNTGELFF. The chain employs TRBV28 and TRBJ2-2, with D perhaps being TRBD1 or TRBD2 (5 bases each). CDR1 is MDHEN, CDR2 SYDVKM, per germline. V was shortened by 6 bases and J by 1 base, with 9 bases between the two germline ends. The CDR3 is made up of 14 amino acids.